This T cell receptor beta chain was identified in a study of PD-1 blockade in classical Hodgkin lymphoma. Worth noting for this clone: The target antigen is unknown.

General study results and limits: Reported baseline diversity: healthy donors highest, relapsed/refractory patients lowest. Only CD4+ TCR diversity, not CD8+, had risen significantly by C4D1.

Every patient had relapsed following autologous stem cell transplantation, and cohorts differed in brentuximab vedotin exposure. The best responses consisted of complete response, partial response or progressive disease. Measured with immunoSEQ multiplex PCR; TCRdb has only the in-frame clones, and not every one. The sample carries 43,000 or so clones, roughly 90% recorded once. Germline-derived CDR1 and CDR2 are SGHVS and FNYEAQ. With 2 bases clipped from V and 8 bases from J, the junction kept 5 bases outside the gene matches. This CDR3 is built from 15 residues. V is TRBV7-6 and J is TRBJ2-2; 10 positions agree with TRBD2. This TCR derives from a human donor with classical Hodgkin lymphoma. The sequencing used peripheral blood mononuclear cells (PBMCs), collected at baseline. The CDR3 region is CASSLRLAGAGELFF. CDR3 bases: TGTGCCAGCAGCTTACGGCTAGCGGGAGCGGGGGAGCTGTTTTTT.